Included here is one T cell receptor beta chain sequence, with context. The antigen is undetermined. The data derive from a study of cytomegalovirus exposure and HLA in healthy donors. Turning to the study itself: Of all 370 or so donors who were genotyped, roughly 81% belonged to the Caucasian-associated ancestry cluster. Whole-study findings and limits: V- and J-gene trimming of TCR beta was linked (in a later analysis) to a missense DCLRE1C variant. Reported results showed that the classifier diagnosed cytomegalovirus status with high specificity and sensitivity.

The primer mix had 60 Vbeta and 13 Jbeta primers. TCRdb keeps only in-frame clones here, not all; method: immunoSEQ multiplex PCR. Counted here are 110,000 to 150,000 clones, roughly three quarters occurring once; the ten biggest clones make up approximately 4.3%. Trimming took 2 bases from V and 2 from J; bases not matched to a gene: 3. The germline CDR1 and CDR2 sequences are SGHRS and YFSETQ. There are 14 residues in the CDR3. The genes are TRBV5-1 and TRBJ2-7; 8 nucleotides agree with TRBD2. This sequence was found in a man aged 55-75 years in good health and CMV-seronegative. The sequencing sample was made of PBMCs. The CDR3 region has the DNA TGCGCCAGCAGCTTCAGCGGGGGCCCCTACGAGCAGTACTTC. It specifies CASSFSGGPYEQYF.